The next 14 T cell receptor beta chains were all read from a single sample in a study of T cells in Graves' hyperthyroidism and ophthalmopathy. The investigators amplified TCR beta CDR3 regions from RNA transcripts. Primed by the HTBI set, a first-round RT-PCR was run on the TCR CDR3. A single record per CDR3 protein comes from TCRdb applying MiXCR to the multiplex PCR reads. The sample yields hundreds of thousands of distinct CDR3 sequences, 12% to 15% seen once. Sequencing input: blood. The receptors stem from a woman between 18 and 30 years old with Graves' hyperthyroidism.

The genes are TRBV6-5 and TRBJ1-5; 10 nucleotides line up with TRBD1. This CDR3 is 16 amino acids long. The germline gives CDR1 MNHEY, CDR2 SVGAGI. J gave up 2 bases and V 3 bases, and 4 bases lay outside the gene matches. CDR3 sequence (DNA): TGTGCCAGCAGTTATCTCGGGACAGGGGGCAATCAGCCCCAGCATTTT. This encodes CASSYLGTGGNQPQHF.

This clonotype was recorded at least ten times. The chain joins TRBV2 to TRBJ1-2; 9 bases line up with TRBD1. Germline trimming cut 5 bases from V and 8 bases from J; bases unmatched to any gene: 9. This CDR3 has 14 amino acids. Germline V gene data show CDR1 as SNHLY and CDR2 as FYNNEI. CDR3 in DNA: TGTGCCAGCAGTAAAACCGGGACAGGGTTAGGCTACACCTTC. Translation: CASSKTGTGLGYTF.

This clonotype occurred once. This rearrangement joins TRBV7-9 to TRBJ2-6; D is perhaps TRBD2 (6 bases). CDR3 length: 17 residues. CDR1 and CDR2 (germline): SEHNR, FQNEAQ (reference sequence). V lost 7 bases and J 0 bases, leaving 16 bases between the germline ends. CDR3 coding DNA: TGTGCCAGCATCGGGACTCTCGAAACCTCTGGGGCCAACGTCCTGACTTTC. Its translation is CASIGTLETSGANVLTF.

As to this clonotype: A read error is possible here, since a much larger clone lies one base away. The genes are TRBV7-8 and TRBJ2-1; D possibly corresponds to TRBD1 (5 bases). Germline CDR1 and CDR2: SGHVS and FQNEAQ. The CDR3 contains 19 residues. The germline V and J ends were trimmed by 7 bases and 2 bases, with 27 bases remaining between them. CDR3 nucleotides: TGTGCCAGCAACCTTTTCCCCAGGGATGGCGCCGAAACCTACAATGAGCAGTTCTTC. Translation gives CASNLFPRDGAETYNEQFF.

In its sample, this clonotype was seen many times. V is TRBV7-3 and J is TRBJ1-1, with D unresolved. CDR1 is SGHTA and CDR2 is FQGTGA in the germline V gene. V lost 2 bases and J 3 bases, leaving 7 bases between the germline ends. The CDR3 runs 13 residues. CDR3 protein: CASSLRRDTEAFF. The CDR3 region has the DNA TGTGCCAGCAGCTTACGTCGAGACACTGAAGCTTTCTTT.

This clonotype was counted ten times or more. V gene TRBV27 combines with J gene TRBJ2-7; no definite D call. CDR1 and CDR2 (germline): MNHEY, SMNVEV (reference sequence). This CDR3 spans 16 amino acids. V lost 4 bases and J lost 1, with 17 bases in between. The CDR3 bases are TGTGCCAGCAGTTCCGCCTTCCGGCCCAAGTCCTACGAGCAGTACTTC. As protein: CASSSAFRPKSYEQYF.

The V call is TRBV7-9, the J call TRBJ1-5, with TRBD1 matching over 8 bases. V lost 4 bases to trimming and J lost 4 bases; unmatched junction nucleotides: 6. The CDR3 has 15 amino acids. Germline-derived CDR1 and CDR2 are SEHNR and FQNEAQ (reference sequence). CDR3 DNA: TGTGCCAGCAGCTCGTGGACAGGGAGAAATCAGCCCCAGCATTTT. It specifies CASSSWTGRNQPQHF.

In its sample, this clonotype was seen many times. The chain recombines TRBV30 with TRBJ1-2; maybe TRBD1 (5 bases). Trimming took off 3 bases at V and 8 bases at J, with 13 bases between the two ends. Germline CDR1 reads GTSNPN; CDR2 reads SVGIG (reference sequence). The CDR3 extends over 12 amino acids. The CDR3 reads CAWRRDGGGYTF. As DNA, the CDR3 is TGTGCCTGGAGACGGGACGGGGGAGGCTACACCTTC.

The sample holds a few counts of this clonotype. The chain couples TRBV5-1 to TRBJ2-2; 8 bases map to TRBD1. The CDR3 has 15 residues. The V segment lost 4 bases and the J segment 4 bases; nucleotides outside the gene matches: 6. Looked up from germline, CDR1 is SGHRS and CDR2 is YFSETQ. The CDR3 protein is CASSEDRVGTGELFF. Here the CDR3 DNA reads TGCGCCAGCAGCGAGGACAGGGTGGGCACCGGGGAGCTGTTTTTT.

This clonotype was counted a few times. The rearrangement joins TRBV19 to TRBJ1-2; 7 bases align to TRBD1. Per the germline V gene, CDR1 is LNHDA and CDR2 is SQIVND (reference sequence). The J segment lost 4 bases and the V segment lost 4 bases, leaving 6 bases of the junction unmatched. The CDR3 is 14 amino acids. The CDR3 region has the DNA TGTGCCAGTAGTACAGACAGGGCCTTCTATGGCTACACCTTC. Protein: CASSTDRAFYGYTF.

The J gene is TRBJ2-7, the V gene TRBV7-9; either TRBD1 or TRBD2 may fit D (5 bases each). V dropped 5 bases and J dropped 2 bases, with 10 bases sitting between them. The CDR3 extends over 13 amino acids. Germline CDR1 reads SEHNR; CDR2 reads FQNEAQ (reference sequence). The CDR3 loop reads CASSGDGTYEQYF. The CDR3 DNA reads TGTGCCAGCAGCGGGGACGGTACCTACGAGCAGTACTTC.

The chain combines TRBV10-3 with TRBJ2-2; the match to TRBD1 covers 7 bases. The V segment lost 4 bases and the J segment 3 bases; nucleotides outside the gene matches: 5. Germline loops: CDR1 ENHRY, CDR2 SYGVKD. This CDR3 is built from 15 residues. CDR3 in amino acids: CAISVGGYDTGELFF. CDR3 nucleotides: TGTGCCATCAGTGTAGGGGGCTATGACACCGGGGAGCTGTTTTTT.

This clonotype was counted ten times or more. The chain links TRBV2 to TRBJ1-1; tentatively, D is TRBD1 (6 bases). The V and J ends lost 7 bases and 1 base respectively, with 13 bases between them. This CDR3 is 14 amino acids long. CDR1 is SNHLY, CDR2 FYNNEI, per germline. The CDR3 DNA reads as TGTGCCAGCACAAGTAGACAGGAGAACACTGAAGCTTTCTTT. Its protein is CASTSRQENTEAFF. The full variable domain, with the rest looked up from reference TRBV2 and TRBJ1-1, is EPEVTQTPSHQVTQMGQEVILRCVPISNHLYFYWYRQILGQKVEFLVSFYNNEISEKSEIFDDQFSVERPDGSNFTLKIRSTKLEDSAMYFCASTSRQENTEAFFGQGTRLTVV.

This clonotype has just a few counts. V gene TRBV7-2 combines with J gene TRBJ2-1; TRBD2 might be the D (6 bases). The germline CDR1 and CDR2 sequences are SGHTA and FQGNSA. CDR3 length: 17 amino acids. V dropped 6 bases and J dropped 3 bases, with 21 bases sitting between them. This chain's CDR3 is CASRRRLADTYYNEQFF. CDR3 DNA: TGTGCCAGCAGAAGAAGATTAGCGGATACCTACTACAATGAGCAGTTCTTC.